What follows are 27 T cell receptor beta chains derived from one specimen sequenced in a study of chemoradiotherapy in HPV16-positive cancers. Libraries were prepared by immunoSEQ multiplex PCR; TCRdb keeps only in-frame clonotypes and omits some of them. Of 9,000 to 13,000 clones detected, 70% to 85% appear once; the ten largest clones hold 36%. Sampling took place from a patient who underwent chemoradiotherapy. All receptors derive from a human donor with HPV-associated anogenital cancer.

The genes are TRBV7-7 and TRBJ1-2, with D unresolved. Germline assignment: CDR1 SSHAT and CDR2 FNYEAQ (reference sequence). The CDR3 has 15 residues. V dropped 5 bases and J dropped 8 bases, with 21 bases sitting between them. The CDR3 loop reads CASSTRPFRAMGYTF. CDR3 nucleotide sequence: TGTGCCAGCAGCACCCGACCGTTTCGAGCGATGGGCTACACCTTC.

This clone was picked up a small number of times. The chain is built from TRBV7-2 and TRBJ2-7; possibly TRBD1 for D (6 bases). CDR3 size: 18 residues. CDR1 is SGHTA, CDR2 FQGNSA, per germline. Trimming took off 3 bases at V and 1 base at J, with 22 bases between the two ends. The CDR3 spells CASSLGRGYGGGSYEQYF. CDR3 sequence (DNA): TGTGCCAGCAGCTTGGGCAGGGGCTATGGAGGAGGATCCTACGAGCAGTACTTC. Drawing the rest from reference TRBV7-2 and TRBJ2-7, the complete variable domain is GAGVSQSPSNKVTEKGKDVELRCDPISGHTALYWYRQSLGQGLEFLIYFQGNSAPDKSGLPSDRFSAERTGGSVSTLTIQRTQQEDSAVYLCASSLGRGYGGGSYEQYFGPGTRLTVT.

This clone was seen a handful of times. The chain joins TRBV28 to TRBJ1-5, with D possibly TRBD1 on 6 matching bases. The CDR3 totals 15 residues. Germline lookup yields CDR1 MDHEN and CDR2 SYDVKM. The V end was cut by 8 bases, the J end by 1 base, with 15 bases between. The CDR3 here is CASDNGGRSNQPQHF. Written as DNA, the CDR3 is TGTGCCAGCGATAATGGGGGCAGGAGCAATCAGCCCCAGCATTTT. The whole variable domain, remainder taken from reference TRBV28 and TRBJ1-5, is DVKVTQSSRYLVKRTGEKVFLECVQDMDHENMFWYRQDPGLGLRLIYFSYDVKMKEKGDIPEGYSVSREKKERFSLILESASTNQTSMYLCASDNGGRSNQPQHFGDGTRLSIL.

CDR3 sequence (DNA): TGTGCCTGGGGCGGGTCCAGCAATCAGCCCCAGCATTTT. Translating gives CAWGGSSNQPQHF. This chain connects TRBV30 to TRBJ1-5, with D hard to call. The germline V and J ends were trimmed by 5 bases and 1 base, with 9 bases remaining between them. Per the germline V gene, CDR1 is GTSNPN and CDR2 is SVGIG (reference sequence). The CDR3 contains 13 residues.

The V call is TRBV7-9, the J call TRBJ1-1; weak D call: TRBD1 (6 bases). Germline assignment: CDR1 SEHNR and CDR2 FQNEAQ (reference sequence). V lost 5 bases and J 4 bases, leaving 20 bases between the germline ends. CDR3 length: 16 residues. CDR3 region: CASSAFLGGRSTEAFF. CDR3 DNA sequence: TGTGCCAGCAGCGCCTTTTTGGGGGGCAGGAGCACTGAAGCTTTCTTT. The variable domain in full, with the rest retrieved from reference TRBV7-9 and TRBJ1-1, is DTGVSQNPRHKITKRGQNVTFRCDPISEHNRLYWYRQTLGQGPEFLTYFQNEAQLEKSRLLSDRFSAERPKGSFSTLEIQRTEQGDSAMYLCASSAFLGGRSTEAFFGQGTRLTVV.

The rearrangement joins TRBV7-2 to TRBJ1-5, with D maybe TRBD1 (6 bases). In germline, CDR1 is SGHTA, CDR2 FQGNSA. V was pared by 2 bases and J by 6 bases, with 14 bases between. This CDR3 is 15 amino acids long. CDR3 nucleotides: TGTGCCAGCAGCTTATTTTCAGGGGAGGGTCAGCCCCAGCATTTT. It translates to CASSLFSGEGQPQHF.

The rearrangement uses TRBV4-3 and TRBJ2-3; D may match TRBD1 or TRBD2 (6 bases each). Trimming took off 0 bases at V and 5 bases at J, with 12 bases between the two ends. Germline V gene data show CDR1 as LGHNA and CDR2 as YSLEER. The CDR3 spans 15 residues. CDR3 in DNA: TGCGCCAGCAGCCAAGATCCGGGGGCCGTAGATACGCAGTATTTT. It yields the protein CASSQDPGAVDTQYF.

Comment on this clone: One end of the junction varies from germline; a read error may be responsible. CDR3 in DNA: TGTGCTAGCAGCGCCGACAGGTTTAATGCCGGGGAGCTGTTTTTT. Residues: CASSADRFNAGELFF. V and J are TRBV7-7 and TRBJ2-2; possible D gene TRBD1, 6 bases. The CDR3 consists of 15 residues. CDR1 is SSHAT and CDR2 is FNYEAQ in the germline V gene (reference sequence).

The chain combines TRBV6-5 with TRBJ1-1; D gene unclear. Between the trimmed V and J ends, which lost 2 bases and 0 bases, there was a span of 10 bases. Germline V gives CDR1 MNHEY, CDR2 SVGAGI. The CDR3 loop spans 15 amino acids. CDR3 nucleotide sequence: TGTGCCAGCAGTTACAGGAGCAGAATGAACACTGAAGCTTTCTTT. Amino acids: CASSYRSRMNTEAFF.

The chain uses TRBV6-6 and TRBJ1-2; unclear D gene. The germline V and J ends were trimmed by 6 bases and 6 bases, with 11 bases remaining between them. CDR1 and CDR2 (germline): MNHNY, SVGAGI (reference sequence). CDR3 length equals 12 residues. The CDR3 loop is CASRVRADGYTF. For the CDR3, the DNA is TGTGCCAGCAGAGTCCGGGCCGATGGCTACACCTTC.

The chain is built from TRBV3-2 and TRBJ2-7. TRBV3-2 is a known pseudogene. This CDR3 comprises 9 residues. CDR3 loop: CASSQWVYV. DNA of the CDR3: TGTGCCAGCAGCCAATGGGTGTACGTC.

The CDR3 DNA reads as TGTGCCAGCAGCTGGGGGGGAGAGGATACGCAGTATTTT. It encodes CASSWGGEDTQYF. The genes are TRBV11-3 and TRBJ2-3; 7 nucleotides match TRBD2. Germline CDR1 is SGHNT and CDR2 is YENEEA. V trimming: 4 bases; J trimming: 6 bases; junction bases outside the gene matches: 4. The CDR3 runs 13 residues.

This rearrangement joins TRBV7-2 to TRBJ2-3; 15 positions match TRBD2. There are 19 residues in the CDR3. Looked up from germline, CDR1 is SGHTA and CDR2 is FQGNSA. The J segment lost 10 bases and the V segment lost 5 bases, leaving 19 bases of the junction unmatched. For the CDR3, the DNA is TGTGCCAGCAGCCCTGGACTAGCGGGGGGGCGTAGGCTCCCACCCGCGCAGTATTTT. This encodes CASSPGLAGGRRLPPAQYF.

The CDR3 loop is CASSLSASGAYEQYF. The CDR3 coding sequence is TGTGCCAGCAGCTTATCCGCTAGCGGGGCCTACGAGCAGTACTTC. This rearrangement joins TRBV7-2 to TRBJ2-7; TRBD2 agrees at 9 bases. The CDR3 has 15 amino acids. CDR1 SGHTA and CDR2 FQGNSA come from the germline V gene. Trimming took 2 bases from V and 2 from J; bases not matched to a gene: 4.

For the CDR3, the DNA is TGTGCCAGCAGCTACCCCGGCGGACTAGCGGGAGGGCCCGACTACGAGCAGTACTTC. It yields the protein CASSYPGGLAGGPDYEQYF. The V and J genes are TRBV7-9 and TRBJ2-7; 15 positions match TRBD2. The J segment lost 3 bases and the V segment lost 4 bases, leaving 13 bases of the junction unmatched. The CDR3 runs 19 residues. In germline, CDR1 is SEHNR, CDR2 FQNEAQ (reference sequence).

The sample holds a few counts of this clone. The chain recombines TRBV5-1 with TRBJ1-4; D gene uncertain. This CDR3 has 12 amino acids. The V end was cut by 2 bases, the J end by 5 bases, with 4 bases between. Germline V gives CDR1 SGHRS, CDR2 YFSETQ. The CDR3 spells CASSLANEKLFF. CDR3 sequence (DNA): TGCGCCAGCAGCTTAGCGAATGAAAAACTGTTTTTT.

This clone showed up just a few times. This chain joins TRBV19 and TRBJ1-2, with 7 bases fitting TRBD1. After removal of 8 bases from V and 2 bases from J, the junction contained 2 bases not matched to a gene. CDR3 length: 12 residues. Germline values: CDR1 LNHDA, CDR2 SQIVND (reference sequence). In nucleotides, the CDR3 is TGTGCCAGTGGGGACAGAAACTATGGCTACACCTTC. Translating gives CASGDRNYGYTF.

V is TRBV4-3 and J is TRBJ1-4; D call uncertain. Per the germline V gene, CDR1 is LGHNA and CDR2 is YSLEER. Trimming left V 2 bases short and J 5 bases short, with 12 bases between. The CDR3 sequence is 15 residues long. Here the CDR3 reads CASSQYNGENEKLFF. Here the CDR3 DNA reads TGCGCCAGCAGCCAATACAACGGAGAAAATGAAAAACTGTTTTTT.

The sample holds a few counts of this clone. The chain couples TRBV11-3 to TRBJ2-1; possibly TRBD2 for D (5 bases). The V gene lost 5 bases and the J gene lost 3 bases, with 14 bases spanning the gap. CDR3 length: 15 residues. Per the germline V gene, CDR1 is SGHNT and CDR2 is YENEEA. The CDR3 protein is CASSHRLGGYNEQFF. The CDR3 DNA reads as TGTGCCAGCAGCCACCGGCTAGGAGGCTACAATGAGCAGTTCTTC.

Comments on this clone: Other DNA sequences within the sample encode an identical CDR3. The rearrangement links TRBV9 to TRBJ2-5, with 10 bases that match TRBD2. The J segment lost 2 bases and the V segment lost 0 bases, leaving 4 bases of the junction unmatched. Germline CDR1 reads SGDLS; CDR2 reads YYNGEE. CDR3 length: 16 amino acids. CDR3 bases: TGTGCCAGCAGCGTAGTGGCTAGCGGGGGACAAGAGACCCAGTACTTC. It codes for CASSVVASGGQETQYF.

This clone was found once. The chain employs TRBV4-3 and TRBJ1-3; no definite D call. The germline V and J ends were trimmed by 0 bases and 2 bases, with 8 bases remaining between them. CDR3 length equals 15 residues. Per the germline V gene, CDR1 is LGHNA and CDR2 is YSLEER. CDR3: CASSQEALTGNTIYF. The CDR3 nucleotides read TGCGCCAGCAGCCAAGAGGCCTTGACTGGAAACACCATATATTTT.

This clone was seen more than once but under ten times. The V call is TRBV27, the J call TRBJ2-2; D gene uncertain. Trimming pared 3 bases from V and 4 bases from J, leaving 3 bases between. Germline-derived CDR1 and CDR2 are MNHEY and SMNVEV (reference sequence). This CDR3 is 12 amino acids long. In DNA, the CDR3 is TGTGCCAGCAGTTTCGTCACCGGGGAGCTGTTTTTT. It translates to CASSFVTGELFF.

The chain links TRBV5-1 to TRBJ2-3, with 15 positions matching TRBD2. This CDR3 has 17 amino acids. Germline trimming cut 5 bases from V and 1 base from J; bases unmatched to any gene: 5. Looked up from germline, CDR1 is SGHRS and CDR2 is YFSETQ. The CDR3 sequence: CASRPGLAGGGTDTQYF. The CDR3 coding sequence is TGCGCCAGCAGGCCGGGACTAGCGGGGGGTGGCACAGATACGCAGTATTTT.

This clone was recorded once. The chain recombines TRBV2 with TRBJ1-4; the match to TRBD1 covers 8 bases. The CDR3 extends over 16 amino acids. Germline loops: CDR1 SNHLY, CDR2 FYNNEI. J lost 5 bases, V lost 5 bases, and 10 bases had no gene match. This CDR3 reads CASSRQGAGLNEKLFF. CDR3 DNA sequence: TGTGCCAGCAGTCGGCAGGGGGCTGGGTTGAATGAAAAACTGTTTTTT. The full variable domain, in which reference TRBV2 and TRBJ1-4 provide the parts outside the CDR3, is EPEVTQTPSHQVTQMGQEVILRCVPISNHLYFYWYRQILGQKVEFLVSFYNNEISEKSEIFDDQFSVERPDGSNFTLKIRSTKLEDSAMYFCASSRQGAGLNEKLFFGSGTQLSVL.

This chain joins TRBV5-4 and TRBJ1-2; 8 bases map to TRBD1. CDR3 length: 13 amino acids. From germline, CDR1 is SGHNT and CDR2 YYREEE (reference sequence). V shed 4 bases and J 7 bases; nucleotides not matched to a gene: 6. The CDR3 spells CASSPDREGGYTF. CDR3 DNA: TGTGCCAGCAGCCCGGACAGGGAGGGTGGCTACACCTTC.

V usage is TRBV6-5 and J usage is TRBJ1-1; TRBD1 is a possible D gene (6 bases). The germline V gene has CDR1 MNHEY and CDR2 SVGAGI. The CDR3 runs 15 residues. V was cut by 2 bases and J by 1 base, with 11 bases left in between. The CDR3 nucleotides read TGTGCCAGCAGTTACCTACCGACAGGGAACACTGAAGCTTTCTTT. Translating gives CASSYLPTGNTEAFF.

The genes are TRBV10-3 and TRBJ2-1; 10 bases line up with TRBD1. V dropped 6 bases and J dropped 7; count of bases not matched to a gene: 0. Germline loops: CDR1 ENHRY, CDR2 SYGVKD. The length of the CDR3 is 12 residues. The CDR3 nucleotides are TGTGCCATCAGGGGACAGGGGAATGAGCAGTTCTTC. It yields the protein CAIRGQGNEQFF.